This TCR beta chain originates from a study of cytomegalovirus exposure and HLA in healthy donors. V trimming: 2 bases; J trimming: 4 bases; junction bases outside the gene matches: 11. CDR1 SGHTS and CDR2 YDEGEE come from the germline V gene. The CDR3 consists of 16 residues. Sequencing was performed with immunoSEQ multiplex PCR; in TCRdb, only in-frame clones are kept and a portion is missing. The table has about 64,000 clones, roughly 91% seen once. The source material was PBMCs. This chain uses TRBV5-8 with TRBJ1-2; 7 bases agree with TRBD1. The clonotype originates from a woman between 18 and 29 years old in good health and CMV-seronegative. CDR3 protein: CASSLRARGYGYGYTF. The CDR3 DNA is TGTGCCAGCAGCTTACGGGCCAGGGGGTATGGCTATGGCTACACCTTC. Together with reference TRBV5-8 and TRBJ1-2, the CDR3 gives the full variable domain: EAGVTQSPTHLIKTRGQQATLRCSPISGHTSVYWYQQALGLGLQFLLWYDEGEERNRGNFPPRFSGRQFPNYSSELNVNALELEDSALYLCASSLRARGYGYGYTFGSGTRLTVV.